These 8 T cell receptor beta chains were sequenced from one sample in a study of T cell responses to AZD1222 COVID-19 vaccine. The repertoire was sequenced with immunoSEQ multiplex PCR; TCRdb's copy has only in-frame clones and lacks some. This table holds over 70,000 clones, over 75% found once. The sample consisted of peripheral blood, taken on day 0 of AZD1222 vaccination. The receptors here all came from an adult in good health.

The chain uses TRBV7-8 and TRBJ2-1; TRBD2 agrees at 8 bases. The J segment lost 8 bases and the V segment lost 5 bases, leaving 8 bases of the junction unmatched. Germline CDR1 is SGHVS and CDR2 is FQNEAQ. The CDR3 runs to 14 residues. The CDR3 coding sequence is TGTGCCAGCAGCCCCGGGGGGGCTTGGGATGAGCAGTTCTTC. Its protein is CASSPGGAWDEQFF.

This chain links TRBV5-1 with TRBJ2-3; a weak D match, TRBD2 (5 bases). The germline CDR1 and CDR2 sequences are SGHRS and YFSETQ. This CDR3 comprises 14 residues. V dropped 4 bases and J dropped 3 bases, with 12 bases sitting between them. CDR3 DNA sequence: TGCGCCAGCAGCAGCGGCCCCATAACAGATACGCAGTATTTT. Its protein product is CASSSGPITDTQYF. Complete variable domain (other parts from reference TRBV5-1 and TRBJ2-3): KAGVTQTPRYLIKTRGQQVTLSCSPISGHRSVSWYQQTPGQGLQFLFEYFSETQRNKGNFPGRFSGRQFSNSRSEMNVSTLELGDSALYLCASSSGPITDTQYFGPGTRLTVL.

The gene calls are TRBV5-1 and TRBJ2-2, with 9 bases matching TRBD1. The ends lost 5 bases at V and 4 bases at J; junction bases unmatched: 6. This CDR3 spans 15 amino acids. From germline, CDR1 is SGHRS and CDR2 YFSETQ. CDR3 coding DNA: TGCGCCAGCAGTCTCGGGACAGGGAGCACCGGGGAGCTGTTTTTT. This sequence encodes CASSLGTGSTGELFF.

J is TRBJ2-7 and V is TRBV3-1 (or the pseudogene TRBV3-2); D possibly corresponds to TRBD1 (5 bases). The CDR3 extends over 15 amino acids. CDR1 is LGHDT and CDR2 is YNNKEL in the germline V gene (reference sequence). The germline V and J ends were trimmed by 4 bases and 2 bases, with 15 bases remaining between them. CDR3 sequence reads: CASSPQQEATYEQYF. The CDR3 DNA follows: TGTGCCAGCAGCCCCCAACAGGAAGCGACCTACGAGCAGTACTTC.

The chain has TRBV3-1 (or the pseudogene TRBV3-2) and TRBJ2-7, with TRBD1 matching 7 bases. CDR1 is LGHDT, CDR2 YNNKEL, per germline (reference sequence). The CDR3 contains 14 residues. J lost 7 bases, V lost 4 bases, and 10 bases had no gene match. The CDR3: CASSPSEGAGEQYF. CDR3 bases: TGTGCCAGCAGCCCCTCTGAGGGGGCGGGTGAGCAGTACTTC.

The genes are TRBV29-1 and TRBJ1-1; TRBD1 matches at 7 bases. Germline-derived CDR1 and CDR2 are SQVTM and ANQGSEA. With 2 bases clipped from V and 0 bases from J, the junction kept 6 bases outside the gene matches. The CDR3 covers 15 residues. CDR3 coding DNA: TGCAGCGTTGAAAAGAGAGACAGGGTGAACACTGAAGCTTTCTTT. This gives the protein CSVEKRDRVNTEAFF.

This chain links TRBV12-3 or TRBV12-4 with TRBJ2-5; the D is unclear. Between the trimmed V and J ends, which lost 1 base and 5 bases, there was a span of 5 bases. The CDR3 extends over 12 amino acids. CDR3 in DNA: TGTGCCAGCAGTTTAGTAGGCGAGACCCAGTACTTC. Amino acids: CASSLVGETQYF.

This chain uses TRBV6-5 with TRBJ2-7; 8 nucleotides agree with TRBD1. The CDR3 is 14 amino acids. Germline loops: CDR1 MNHEY, CDR2 SVGAGI. J gave up 4 bases and V 6 bases, and 8 bases lay outside the gene matches. The CDR3: CASSAGQDLYEQYF. As DNA, the CDR3 is TGTGCCAGCAGCGCGGGACAGGACCTATACGAGCAGTACTTC.